This entry describes one TCR beta chain. The antigen is not known. Other DNA sequences in this specimen translate into the identical CDR3. These data belong to a study of OX40 agonist ivuxolimab in advanced cancers. Background on the study: Among those treated, three patients had partial responses, one with hepatocellular carcinoma and two with cutaneous melanoma.

Points from the study as a whole: Both blood CD4+ and CD8+ T cells showed clonal growth by week 6 at 0.1 to 3.0 mg/kg.

V was pared by 3 bases and J by 3 bases, with 6 bases between. The CDR3 extends over 11 amino acids. Germline CDR1 is DFQATT and CDR2 is SNEGSKA (reference sequence). Profiling relied on immunoSEQ multiplex PCR, and the TCRdb table lists in-frame clones only, not all of them. The sample includes about 79,000 clones, approximately 85% of them seen just once. This chain joins TRBV20-1 and TRBJ2-7, with D hard to call. This TCR was recovered from an adult with an advanced solid tumor such as melanoma, head and neck, liver or kidney cancer. This specimen was CD4+ or CD8+ T cells sorted from blood, taken in a trial of the OX40 agonist ivuxolimab. The CDR3 bases are TGCAGTGCTAGCTCGGACTACGAGCAGTACTTC. Translation gives CSASSDYEQYF.